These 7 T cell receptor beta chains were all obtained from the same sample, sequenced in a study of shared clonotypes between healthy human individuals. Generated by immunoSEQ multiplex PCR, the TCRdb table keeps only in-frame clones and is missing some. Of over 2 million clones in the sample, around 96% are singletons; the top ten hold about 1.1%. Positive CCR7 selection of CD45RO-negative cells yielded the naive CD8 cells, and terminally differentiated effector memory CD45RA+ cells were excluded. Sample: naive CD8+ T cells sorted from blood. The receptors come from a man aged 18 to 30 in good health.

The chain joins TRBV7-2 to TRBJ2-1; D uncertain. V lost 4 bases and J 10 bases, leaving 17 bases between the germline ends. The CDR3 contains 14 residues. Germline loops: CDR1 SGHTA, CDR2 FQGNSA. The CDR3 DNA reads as TGTGCCAGCAGCTACGATTTTCCGTTTGGGGAGCAGTTCTTC. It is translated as CASSYDFPFGEQFF.

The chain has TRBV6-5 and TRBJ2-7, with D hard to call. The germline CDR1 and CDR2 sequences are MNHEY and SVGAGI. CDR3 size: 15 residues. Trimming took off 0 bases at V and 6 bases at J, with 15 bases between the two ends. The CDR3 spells CASSYSKSGLGEQYF. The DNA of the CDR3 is TGTGCCAGCAGTTACTCGAAGTCGGGCCTCGGCGAGCAGTACTTC.

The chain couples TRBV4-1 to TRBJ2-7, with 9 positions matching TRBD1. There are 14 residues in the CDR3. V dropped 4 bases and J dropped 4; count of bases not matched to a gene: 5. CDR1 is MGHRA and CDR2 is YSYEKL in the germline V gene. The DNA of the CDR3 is TGCGCCAGCAGCCTAACAGGGGGCGATTACGAGCAGTACTTC. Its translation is CASSLTGGDYEQYF.

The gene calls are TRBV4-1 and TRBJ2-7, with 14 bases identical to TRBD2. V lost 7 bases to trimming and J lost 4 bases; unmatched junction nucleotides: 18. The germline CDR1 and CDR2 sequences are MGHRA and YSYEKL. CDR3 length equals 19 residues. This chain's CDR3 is CASTPPSIRRTSGRYEQYF. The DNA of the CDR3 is TGCGCCAGCACCCCCCCCTCCATCCGTCGGACTAGCGGGAGGTACGAGCAGTACTTC.

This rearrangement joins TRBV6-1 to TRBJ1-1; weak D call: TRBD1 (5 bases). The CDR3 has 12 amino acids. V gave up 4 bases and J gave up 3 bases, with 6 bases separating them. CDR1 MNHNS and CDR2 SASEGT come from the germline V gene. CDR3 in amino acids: CASSVGHTEAFF. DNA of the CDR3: TGTGCCAGCAGTGTGGGACACACTGAAGCTTTCTTT.

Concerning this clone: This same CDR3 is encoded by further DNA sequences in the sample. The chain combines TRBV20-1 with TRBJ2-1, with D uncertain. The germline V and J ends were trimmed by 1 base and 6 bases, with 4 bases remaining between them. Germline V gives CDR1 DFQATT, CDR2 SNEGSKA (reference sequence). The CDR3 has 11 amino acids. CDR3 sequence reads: CSARVGNEQFF. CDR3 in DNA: TGCAGTGCTAGAGTCGGCAATGAGCAGTTCTTC.

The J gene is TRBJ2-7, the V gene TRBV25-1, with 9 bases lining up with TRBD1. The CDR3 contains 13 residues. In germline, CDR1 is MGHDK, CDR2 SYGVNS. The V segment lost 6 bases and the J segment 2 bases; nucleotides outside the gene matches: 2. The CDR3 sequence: CASRRTGAYEQYF. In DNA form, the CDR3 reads TGTGCCAGCAGGAGGACAGGGGCCTACGAGCAGTACTTC.